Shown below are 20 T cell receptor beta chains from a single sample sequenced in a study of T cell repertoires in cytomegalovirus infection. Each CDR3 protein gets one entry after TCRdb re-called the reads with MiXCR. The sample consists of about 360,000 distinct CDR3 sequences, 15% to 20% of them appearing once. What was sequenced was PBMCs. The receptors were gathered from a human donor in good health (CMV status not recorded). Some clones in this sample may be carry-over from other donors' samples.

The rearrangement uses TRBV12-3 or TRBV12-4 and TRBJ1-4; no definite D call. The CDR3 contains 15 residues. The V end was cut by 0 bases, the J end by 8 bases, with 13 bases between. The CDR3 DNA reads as TGTGCCAGCAGTTTAGCGGTGGGAAGTCGGGAAAAACTGTTTTTT. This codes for CASSLAVGSREKLFF.

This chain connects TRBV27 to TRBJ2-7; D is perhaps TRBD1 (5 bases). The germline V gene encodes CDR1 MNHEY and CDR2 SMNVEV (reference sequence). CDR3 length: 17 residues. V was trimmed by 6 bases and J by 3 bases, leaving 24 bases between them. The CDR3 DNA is TGTGCCAGCAGCCCCTTGGGGCGCGCGATGCGCCTCTACGAGCAGTACTTC. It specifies CASSPLGRAMRLYEQYF.

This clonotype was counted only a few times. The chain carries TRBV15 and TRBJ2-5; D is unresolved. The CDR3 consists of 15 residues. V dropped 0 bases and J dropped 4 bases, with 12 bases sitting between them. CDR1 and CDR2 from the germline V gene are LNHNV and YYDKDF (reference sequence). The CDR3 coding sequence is TGTGCCACCAGCAGAGAGTCCGCGATAGTAGAGACCCAGTACTTC. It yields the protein CATSRESAIVETQYF.

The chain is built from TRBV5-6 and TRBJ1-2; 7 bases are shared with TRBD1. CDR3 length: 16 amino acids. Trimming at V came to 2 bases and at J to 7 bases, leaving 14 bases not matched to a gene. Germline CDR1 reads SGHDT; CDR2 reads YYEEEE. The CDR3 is CASSFGATGVARGYTF. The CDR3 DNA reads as TGTGCCAGCAGCTTCGGGGCAACAGGGGTGGCCCGTGGCTACACCTTC.

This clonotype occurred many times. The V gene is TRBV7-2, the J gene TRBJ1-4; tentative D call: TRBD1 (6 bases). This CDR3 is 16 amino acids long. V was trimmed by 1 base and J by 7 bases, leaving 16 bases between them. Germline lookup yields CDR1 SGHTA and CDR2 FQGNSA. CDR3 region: CASSLVTHRVGEKLFF. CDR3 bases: TGTGCCAGCAGCTTAGTCACACACAGGGTTGGTGAAAAACTGTTTTTT.

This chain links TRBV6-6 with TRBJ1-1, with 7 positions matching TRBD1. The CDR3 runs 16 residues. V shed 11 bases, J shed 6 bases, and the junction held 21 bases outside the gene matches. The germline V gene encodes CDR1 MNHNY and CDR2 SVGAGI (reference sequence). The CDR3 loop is CAGNRDSGAGGAEAFF. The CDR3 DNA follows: TGTGCCGGCAATCGGGACAGTGGGGCGGGTGGGGCTGAAGCTTTCTTT.

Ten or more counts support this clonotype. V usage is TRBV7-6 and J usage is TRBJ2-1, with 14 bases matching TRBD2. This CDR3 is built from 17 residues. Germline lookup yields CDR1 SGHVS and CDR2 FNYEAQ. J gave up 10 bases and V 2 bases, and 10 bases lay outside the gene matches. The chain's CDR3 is CASSLIVPGLAGEEQFF. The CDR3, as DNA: TGTGCCAGCAGCTTAATCGTGCCGGGACTAGCGGGAGAAGAGCAGTTCTTC.

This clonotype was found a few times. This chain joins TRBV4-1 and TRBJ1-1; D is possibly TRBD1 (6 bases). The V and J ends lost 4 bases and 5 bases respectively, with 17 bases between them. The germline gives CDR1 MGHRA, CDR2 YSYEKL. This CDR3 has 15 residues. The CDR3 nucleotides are TGCGCCAGCAGCCTTGATGGGGGGGCAGAAACTGAAGCTTTCTTT. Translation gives CASSLDGGAETEAFF.

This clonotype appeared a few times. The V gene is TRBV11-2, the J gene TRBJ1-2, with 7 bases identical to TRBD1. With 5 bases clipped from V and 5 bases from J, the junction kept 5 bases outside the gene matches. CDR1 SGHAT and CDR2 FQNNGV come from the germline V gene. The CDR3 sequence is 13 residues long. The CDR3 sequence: CASSADRAYGYTF. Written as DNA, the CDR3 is TGTGCCAGCAGCGCAGACAGGGCGTATGGCTACACCTTC.

The CDR3 here is CASGLSEGLTSGNTIYF. The CDR3 bases are TGTGCTAGTGGTTTGTCCGAGGGACTAACGAGTGGAAACACCATATATTTT. V and J are TRBV12-5 and TRBJ1-3; a possible D gene is TRBD1 (5 bases). This CDR3 has 17 residues. Trimming took off 2 bases at V and 3 bases at J, with 17 bases between the two ends. Germline CDR1 and CDR2: LGHNT and FRNRAP.

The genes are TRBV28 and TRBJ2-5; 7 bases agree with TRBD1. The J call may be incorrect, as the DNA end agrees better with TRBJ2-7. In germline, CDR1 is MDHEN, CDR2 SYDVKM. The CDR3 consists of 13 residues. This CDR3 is CASRDSFFSEQYF. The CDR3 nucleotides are TGTGCCAGCCGGGACAGTTTTTTCTCCGAGCAGTACTTC.

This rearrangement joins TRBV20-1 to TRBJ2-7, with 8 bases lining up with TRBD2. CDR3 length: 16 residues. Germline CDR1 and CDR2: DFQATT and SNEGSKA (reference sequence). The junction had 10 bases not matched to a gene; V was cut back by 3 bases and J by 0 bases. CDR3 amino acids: CSASRGGQENSYEQYF. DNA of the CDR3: TGCAGTGCTAGCCGGGGGGGGCAGGAGAACTCCTACGAGCAGTACTTC.

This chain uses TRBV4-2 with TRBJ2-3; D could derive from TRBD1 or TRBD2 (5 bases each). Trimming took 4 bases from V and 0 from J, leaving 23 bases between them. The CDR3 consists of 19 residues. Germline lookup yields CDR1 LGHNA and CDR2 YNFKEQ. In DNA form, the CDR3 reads TGTGCCAGCAGCCGCCTGGCAACCCAACGGGGCCTTAGCACAGATACGCAGTATTTT. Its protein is CASSRLATQRGLSTDTQYF.

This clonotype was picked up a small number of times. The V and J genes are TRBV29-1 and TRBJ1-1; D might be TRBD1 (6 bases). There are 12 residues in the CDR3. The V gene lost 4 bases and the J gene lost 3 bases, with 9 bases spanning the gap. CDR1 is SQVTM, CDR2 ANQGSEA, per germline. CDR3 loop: CSVGGGDTEAFF. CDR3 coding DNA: TGCAGCGTTGGAGGGGGGGACACTGAAGCTTTCTTT. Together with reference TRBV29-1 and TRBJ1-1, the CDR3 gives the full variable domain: SAVISQKPSRDICQRGTSLTIQCQVDSQVTMMFWYRQQPGQSLTLIATANQGSEATYESGFVIDKFPISRPNLTFSTLTVSNMSPEDSSIYLCSVGGGDTEAFFGQGTRLTVV.

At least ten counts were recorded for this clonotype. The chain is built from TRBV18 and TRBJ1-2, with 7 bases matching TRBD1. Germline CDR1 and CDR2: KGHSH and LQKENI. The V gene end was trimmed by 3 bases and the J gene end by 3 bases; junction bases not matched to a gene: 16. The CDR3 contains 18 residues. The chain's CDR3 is CASSPLGLRTGPYYGYTF. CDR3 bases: TGTGCCAGCTCACCCTTAGGCCTACGGACAGGACCTTACTATGGCTACACCTTC.

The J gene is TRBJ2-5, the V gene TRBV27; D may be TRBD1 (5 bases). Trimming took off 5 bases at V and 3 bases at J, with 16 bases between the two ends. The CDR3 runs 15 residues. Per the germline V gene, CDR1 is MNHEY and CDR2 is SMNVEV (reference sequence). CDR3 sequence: CASSPPGRTKETQYF. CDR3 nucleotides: TGTGCCAGCAGTCCACCAGGACGGACAAAAGAGACCCAGTACTTC.

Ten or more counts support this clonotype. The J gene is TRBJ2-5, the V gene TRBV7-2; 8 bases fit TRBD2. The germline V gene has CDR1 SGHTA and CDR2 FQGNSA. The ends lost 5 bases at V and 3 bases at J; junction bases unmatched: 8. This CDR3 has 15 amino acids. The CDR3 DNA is TGTGCCAGCAGCGTCGGACTAGCCCTCAAAGAGACCCAGTACTTC. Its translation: CASSVGLALKETQYF. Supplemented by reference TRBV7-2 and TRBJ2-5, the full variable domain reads GAGVSQSPSNKVTEKGKDVELRCDPISGHTALYWYRQSLGQGLEFLIYFQGNSAPDKSGLPSDRFSAERTGGSVSTLTIQRTQQEDSAVYLCASSVGLALKETQYFGPGTRLLVL.

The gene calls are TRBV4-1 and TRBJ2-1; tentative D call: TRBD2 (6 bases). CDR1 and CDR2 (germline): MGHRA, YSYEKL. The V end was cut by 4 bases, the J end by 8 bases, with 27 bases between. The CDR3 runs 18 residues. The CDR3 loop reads CASSRLHSTGALFDEQFF. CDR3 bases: TGCGCCAGCAGCCGCCTTCATTCGACGGGAGCCCTCTTTGATGAGCAGTTCTTC.

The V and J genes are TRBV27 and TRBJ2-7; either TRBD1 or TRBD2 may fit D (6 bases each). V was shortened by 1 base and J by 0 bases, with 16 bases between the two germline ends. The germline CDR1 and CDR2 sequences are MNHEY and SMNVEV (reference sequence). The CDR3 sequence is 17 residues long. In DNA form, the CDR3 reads TGTGCCAGCAGTTTATTAGGGGGGCGGCAGAGCTCCTACGAGCAGTACTTC. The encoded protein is CASSLLGGRQSSYEQYF.

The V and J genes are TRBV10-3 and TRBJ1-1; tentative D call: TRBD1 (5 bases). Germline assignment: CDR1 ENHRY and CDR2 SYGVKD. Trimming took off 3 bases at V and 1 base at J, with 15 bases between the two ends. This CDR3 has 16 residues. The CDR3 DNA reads TGTGCCATCAGTGACTCCCCCGGGCAGGGGAACACTGAAGCTTTCTTT. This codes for CAISDSPGQGNTEAFF.